This paragraph reports one TCR beta chain. Its target is not known. This sample stems from a study of cytomegalovirus exposure and HLA in healthy donors. The J segment lost 5 bases and the V segment lost 3 bases, leaving 7 bases of the junction unmatched. CDR3 length: 16 amino acids. Germline-derived CDR1 and CDR2 are KGHSH and LQKENI. A multiplex PCR was run with 60 Vbeta primers and 13 Jbeta primers. TCRdb's table, derived via immunoSEQ multiplex PCR, lists solely in-frame clones and lacks some. Of around 200,000 clones listed, over 75% are singletons. General observations from the study: TCR beta V- and J-gene trimming was later associated with a missense DCLRE1C variant. In vitro experiments confirmed that a few CMV-associated chains were specific for CMV antigens. Cytomegalovirus association was listed for around 180 TCR beta chains.

The rearrangement links TRBV18 to TRBJ1-2, with TRBD1 matching over 12 bases. The clonotype comes from a man aged 50 or older in good health and CMV-seronegative. The sequenced sample was PBMCs. The CDR3 spells CASSPGTGGVGYGYTF. In DNA form, the CDR3 reads TGTGCCAGCTCACCCGGGACAGGGGGCGTAGGGTATGGCTACACCTTC.